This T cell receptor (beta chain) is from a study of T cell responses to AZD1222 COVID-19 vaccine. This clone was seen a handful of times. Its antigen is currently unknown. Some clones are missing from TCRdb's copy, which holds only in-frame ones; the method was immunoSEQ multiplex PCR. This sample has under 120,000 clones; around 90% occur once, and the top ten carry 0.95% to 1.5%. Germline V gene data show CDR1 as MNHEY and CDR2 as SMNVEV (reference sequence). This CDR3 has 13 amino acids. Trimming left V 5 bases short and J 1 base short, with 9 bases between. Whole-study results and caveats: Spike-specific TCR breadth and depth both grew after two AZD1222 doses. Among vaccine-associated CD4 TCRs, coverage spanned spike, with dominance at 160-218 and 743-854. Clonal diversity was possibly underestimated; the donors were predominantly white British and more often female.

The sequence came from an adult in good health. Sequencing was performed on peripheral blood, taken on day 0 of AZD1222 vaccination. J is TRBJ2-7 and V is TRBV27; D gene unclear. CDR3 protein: CASSRDISYEQYF. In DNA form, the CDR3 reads TGTGCCAGCAGTAGGGATATATCCTACGAGCAGTACTTC.